This T cell receptor beta chain was obtained from a study of blood T cells in healthy people across ages. A sample-barcoded 5' primer and a J-beta primer mix were used in a second PCR of about 7 to 12 cycles. A template-switch adaptor with 12 random nucleotides tagged each cDNA molecule. Each CDR3 protein gets one entry after TCRdb re-called the 5' RACE reads with MiXCR. The table shows nearly 800,000 distinct CDR3 sequences, with 20% to 30% occurring only once. Trimming removed 6 bases from V and 7 bases from J; junction bases left unmatched: 18. The CDR3 consists of 16 residues. Germline assignment: CDR1 LGHNA and CDR2 YNFKEQ. Investigators took 9.5 to 10 milliliters of peripheral blood from every donor. These data were also filed under a second study, of T cells of mothers and their children. From that second work: The second PCR used the M1S primer, and this primer added sample barcodes and 2-4 random nucleotides. Across the analysis, no persistent microchimeric T cell clones were detected.

This sequence was found in a boy younger than 18 in good health. Material: blood. The chain is built from TRBV4-2 and TRBJ2-7; TRBD1 matches 7 bases. The CDR3, as DNA: TGTGCCAGCAGTAGGCCCGGGACAGAAACTCTTAATGAGCAGTACTTC. This gives the protein CASSRPGTETLNEQYF.